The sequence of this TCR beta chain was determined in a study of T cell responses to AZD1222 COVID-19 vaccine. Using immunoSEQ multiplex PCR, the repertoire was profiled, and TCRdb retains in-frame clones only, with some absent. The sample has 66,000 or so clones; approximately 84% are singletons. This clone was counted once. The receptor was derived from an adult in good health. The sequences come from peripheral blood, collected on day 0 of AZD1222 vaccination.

Here the CDR3 reads CASSQDRATAQFF. CDR3 in DNA: TGTGCCAGCAGCCAAGATAGGGCCACTGCGCAGTTCTTC. J is TRBJ2-1 and V is TRBV14; D uncertain. Germline V gives CDR1 SGHDN, CDR2 FVKESK. V dropped 0 bases and J dropped 12 bases, with 12 bases sitting between them. The CDR3 totals 13 residues.